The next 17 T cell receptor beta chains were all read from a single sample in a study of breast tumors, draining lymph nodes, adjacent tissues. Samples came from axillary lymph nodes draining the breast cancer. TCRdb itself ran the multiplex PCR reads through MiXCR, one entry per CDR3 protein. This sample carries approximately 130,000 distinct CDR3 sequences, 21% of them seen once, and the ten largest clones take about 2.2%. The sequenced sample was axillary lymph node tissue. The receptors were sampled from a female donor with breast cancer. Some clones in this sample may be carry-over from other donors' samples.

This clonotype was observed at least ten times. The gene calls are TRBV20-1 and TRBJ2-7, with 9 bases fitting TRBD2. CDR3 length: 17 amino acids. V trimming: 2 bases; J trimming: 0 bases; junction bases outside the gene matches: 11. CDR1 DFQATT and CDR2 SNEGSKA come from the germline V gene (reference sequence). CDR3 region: CSARISASGISSYEQYF. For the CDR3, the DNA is TGCAGTGCTAGAATCTCGGCTAGCGGGATTAGCTCCTACGAGCAGTACTTC.

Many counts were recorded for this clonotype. CDR3 nucleotides: TGTGCCAGCAGTTACGTTACTAGCGGGAGATTCGGCGAGCAGTACTTC. It specifies CASSYVTSGRFGEQYF. V usage is TRBV6-6 and J usage is TRBJ2-7; 11 positions match TRBD2. Looked up from germline, CDR1 is MNHNY and CDR2 is SVGAGI (reference sequence). The CDR3 has 16 amino acids. V lost 2 bases, J lost 6 bases, and 9 bases stayed unmatched.

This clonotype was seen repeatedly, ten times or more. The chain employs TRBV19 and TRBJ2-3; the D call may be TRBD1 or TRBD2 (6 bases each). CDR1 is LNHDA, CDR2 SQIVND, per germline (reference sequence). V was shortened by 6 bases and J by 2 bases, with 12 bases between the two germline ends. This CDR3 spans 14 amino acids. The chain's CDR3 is CASRSRGLTDTQYF. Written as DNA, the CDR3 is TGTGCCAGTAGAAGCAGGGGACTCACAGATACGCAGTATTTT.

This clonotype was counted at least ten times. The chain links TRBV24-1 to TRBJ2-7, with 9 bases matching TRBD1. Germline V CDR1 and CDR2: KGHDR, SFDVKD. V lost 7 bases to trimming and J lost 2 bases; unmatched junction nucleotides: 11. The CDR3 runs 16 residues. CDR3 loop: CATSPSGTGRPYEQYF. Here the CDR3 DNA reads TGTGCCACCAGCCCCTCCGGGACAGGGCGCCCCTACGAGCAGTACTTC.

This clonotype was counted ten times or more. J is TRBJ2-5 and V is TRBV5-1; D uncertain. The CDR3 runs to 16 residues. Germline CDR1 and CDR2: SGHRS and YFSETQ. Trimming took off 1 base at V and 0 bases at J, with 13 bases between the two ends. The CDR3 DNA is TGCGCCAGCAGCTTGCTAGGTGGGGAATACCAAGAGACCCAGTACTTC. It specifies CASSLLGGEYQETQYF.

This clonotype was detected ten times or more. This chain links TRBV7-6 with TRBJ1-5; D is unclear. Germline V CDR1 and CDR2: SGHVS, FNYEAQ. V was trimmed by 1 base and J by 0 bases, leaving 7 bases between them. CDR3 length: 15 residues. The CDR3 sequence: CASSLGAASNQPQHF. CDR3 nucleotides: TGTGCCAGCAGCTTAGGGGCGGCTAGCAATCAGCCCCAGCATTTT.

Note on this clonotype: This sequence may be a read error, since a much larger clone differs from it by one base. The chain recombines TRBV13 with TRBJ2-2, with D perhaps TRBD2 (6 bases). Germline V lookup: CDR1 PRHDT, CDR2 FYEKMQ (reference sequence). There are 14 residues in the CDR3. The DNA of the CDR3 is TGTGCCAGCAGCTTAGGGGAGGACACCGGGGGGCTGTTTTTT. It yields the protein CASSLGEDTGGLFF.

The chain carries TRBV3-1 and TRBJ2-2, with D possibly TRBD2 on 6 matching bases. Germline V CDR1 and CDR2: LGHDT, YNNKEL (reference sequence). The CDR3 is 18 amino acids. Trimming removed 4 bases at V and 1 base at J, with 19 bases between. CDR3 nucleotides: TGTGCCAGCAGCCGGTCGCTCGCGGGGAACCGGAACACCGGGGAGCTGTTTTTT. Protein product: CASSRSLAGNRNTGELFF.

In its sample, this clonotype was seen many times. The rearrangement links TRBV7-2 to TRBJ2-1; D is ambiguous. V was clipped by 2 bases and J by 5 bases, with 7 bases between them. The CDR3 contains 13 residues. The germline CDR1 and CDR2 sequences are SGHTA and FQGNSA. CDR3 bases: TGTGCCAGCAGCTTAAACATGGACAATGAGCAGTTCTTC. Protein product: CASSLNMDNEQFF.

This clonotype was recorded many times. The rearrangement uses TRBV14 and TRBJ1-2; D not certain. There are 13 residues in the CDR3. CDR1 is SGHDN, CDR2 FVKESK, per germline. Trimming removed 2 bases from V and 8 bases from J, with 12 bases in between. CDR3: CASSQPRGTGYTF. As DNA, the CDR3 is TGTGCCAGCAGCCAACCACGGGGTACGGGCTACACCTTC.

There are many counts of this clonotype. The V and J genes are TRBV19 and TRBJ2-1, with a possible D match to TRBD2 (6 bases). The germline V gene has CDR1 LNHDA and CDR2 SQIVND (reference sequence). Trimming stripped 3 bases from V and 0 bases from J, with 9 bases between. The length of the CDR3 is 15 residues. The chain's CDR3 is CASSMGGNSYNEQFF. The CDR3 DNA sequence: TGTGCCAGTAGTATGGGGGGAAACTCCTACAATGAGCAGTTCTTC.

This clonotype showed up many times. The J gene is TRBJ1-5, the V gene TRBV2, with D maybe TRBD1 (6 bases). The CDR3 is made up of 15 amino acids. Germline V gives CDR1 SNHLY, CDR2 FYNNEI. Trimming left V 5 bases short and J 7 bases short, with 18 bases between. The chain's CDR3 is CASSPLQGISQPQHF. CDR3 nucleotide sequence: TGTGCCAGCAGTCCTCTTCAGGGGATCTCCCAGCCCCAGCATTTT.

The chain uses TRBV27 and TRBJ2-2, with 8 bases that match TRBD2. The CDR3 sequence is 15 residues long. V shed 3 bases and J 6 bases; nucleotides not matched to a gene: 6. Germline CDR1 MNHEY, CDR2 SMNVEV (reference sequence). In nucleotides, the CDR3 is TGTGCCAGCAGTTTTTCAGCGGGAGCTCCCGGGGAGCTGTTTTTT. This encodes CASSFSAGAPGELFF.

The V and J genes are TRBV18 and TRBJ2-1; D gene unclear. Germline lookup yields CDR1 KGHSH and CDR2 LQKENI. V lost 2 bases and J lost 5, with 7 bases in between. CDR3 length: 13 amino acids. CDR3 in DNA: TGTGCCAGCTCACCAGGACCAAACAATGAGCAGTTCTTC. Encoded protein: CASSPGPNNEQFF.

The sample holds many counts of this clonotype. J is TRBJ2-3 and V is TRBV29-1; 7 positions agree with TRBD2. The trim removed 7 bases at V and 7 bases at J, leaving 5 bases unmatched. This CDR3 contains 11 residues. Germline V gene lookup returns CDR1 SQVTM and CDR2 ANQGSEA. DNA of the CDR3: TGCAGCGCCAGACTAGCAAATACGCAGTATTTT. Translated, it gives CSARLANTQYF.

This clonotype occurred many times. The CDR3 region is CASSLAGGEQFF. In DNA, the CDR3 is TGTGCCAGCAGCTTAGCGGGAGGTGAGCAGTTCTTC. V usage is TRBV7-9 and J usage is TRBJ2-1; TRBD2 is a possible D gene (6 bases). The CDR3 extends over 12 amino acids. CDR1 and CDR2 (germline): SEHNR, FQNEAQ (reference sequence). The V end was cut by 0 bases, the J end by 9 bases, with 6 bases between.

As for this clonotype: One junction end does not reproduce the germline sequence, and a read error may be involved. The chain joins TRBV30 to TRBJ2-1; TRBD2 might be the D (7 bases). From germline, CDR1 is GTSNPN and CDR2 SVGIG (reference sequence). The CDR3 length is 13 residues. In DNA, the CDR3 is TGTGCCTGGAGTCGGGGGGCGTGGAATGAGGAGTTCTTC. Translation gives CAWSRGAWNEEFF.